A selection of T cell receptor beta chains follows, all from one sample in a study of Tregs in tolerant kidney transplant recipients. Assay used: immunoSEQ multiplex PCR; TCRdb lists only in-frame clones, some missing. The table has tens of thousands of clones, roughly 84% seen once. Sequences were obtained from CD4+ T cells from blood. All receptors derive from a human donor in good health. The conserved cysteine and the conserved F or W are not part of the CDR3 here. The order of the fields is CDR3 length, V gene, J gene, CDR3 protein.

13	TRBV7-2	TRBJ2-7	ASSWRTDPSYEQY
12	TRBV19	TRBJ2-5	ASSIGGLIETQY
11	TRBV5-5	TRBJ1-5	ASRVQLNQPQH
12	TRBV9	TRBJ1-6	ASSARDPNSPLH
14	TRBV6-6	TRBJ2-7	ASSRAGGTSNYEQY
13	TRBV4-3	TRBJ2-3	ASSQNRLAGDTQY
13	TRBV5-4	TRBJ1-1	ASSLGGAMNTEAF
13	TRBV6-1	TRBJ2-7	ASSATANSGGEQY
16	TRBV5-1	TRBJ2-5	ASSLEVTSGSEGETQY
12	TRBV6-5	TRBJ2-7	ASSYVGGVSEQY
11	TRBV30	TRBJ2-1	AGREARRIEQF